There are a few counts of the clone carrying this TCR beta chain. Its antigen is not identified. The data belong to a study of blood T cells in healthy people across ages. Study-wide results and limits: Roughly linear declines in TCR beta diversity per million T cells occurred with age.

The CDR3 loop spans 15 amino acids. The V and J ends lost 0 bases and 0 bases respectively, with 9 bases between them. Germline lookup yields CDR1 SGDLS and CDR2 YYNGEE. Sample-barcoded 5' priming and a J-beta primer mix drove a second PCR of 7 to 11 cycles. A template-switch adaptor with 12 random nucleotides tagged each cDNA molecule. A single record per CDR3 protein comes from TCRdb applying MiXCR to the 5' RACE reads. The sample yields approximately 680,000 distinct CDR3 sequences, about 30% seen once. The receptor was derived from an elderly woman in good health. Material: blood. The chain combines TRBV9 with TRBJ1-1; unclear D gene. Written as DNA, the CDR3 is TGTGCCAGCAGCGTAGCCGGCAGAATGAACACTGAAGCTTTCTTT. This sequence encodes CASSVAGRMNTEAFF.